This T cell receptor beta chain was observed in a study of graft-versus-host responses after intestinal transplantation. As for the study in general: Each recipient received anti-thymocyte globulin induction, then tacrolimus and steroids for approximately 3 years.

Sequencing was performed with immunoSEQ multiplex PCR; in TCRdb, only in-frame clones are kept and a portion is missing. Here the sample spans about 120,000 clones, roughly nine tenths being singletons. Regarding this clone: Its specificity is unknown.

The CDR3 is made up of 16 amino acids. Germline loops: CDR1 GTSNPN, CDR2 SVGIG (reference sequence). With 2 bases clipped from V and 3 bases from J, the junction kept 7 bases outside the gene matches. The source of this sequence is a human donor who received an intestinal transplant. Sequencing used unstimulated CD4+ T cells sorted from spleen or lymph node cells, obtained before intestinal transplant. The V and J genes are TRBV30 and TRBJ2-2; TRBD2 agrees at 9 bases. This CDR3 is CAWSLVLAGYTGELFF. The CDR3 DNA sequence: TGTGCCTGGAGTCTAGTCCTAGCGGGATACACCGGGGAGCTGTTTTTT. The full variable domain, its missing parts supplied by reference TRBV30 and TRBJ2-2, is SQTIHQWPATLVQPVGSPLSLECTVEGTSNPNLYWYRQAAGRGLQLLFYSVGIGQISSEVPQNLSASRPQDRQFILSSKKLLLSDSGFYLCAWSLVLAGYTGELFFGEGSRLTVL.